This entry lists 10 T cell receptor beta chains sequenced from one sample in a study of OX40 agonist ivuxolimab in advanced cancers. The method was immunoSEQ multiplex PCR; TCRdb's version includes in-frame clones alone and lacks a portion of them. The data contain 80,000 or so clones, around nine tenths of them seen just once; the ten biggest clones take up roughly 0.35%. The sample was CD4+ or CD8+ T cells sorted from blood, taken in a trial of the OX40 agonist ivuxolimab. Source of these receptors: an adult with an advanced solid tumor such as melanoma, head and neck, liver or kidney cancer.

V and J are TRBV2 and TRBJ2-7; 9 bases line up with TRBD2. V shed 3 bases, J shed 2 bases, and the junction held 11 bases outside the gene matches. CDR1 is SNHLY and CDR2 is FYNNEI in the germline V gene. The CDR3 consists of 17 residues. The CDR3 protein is CASSDLLLAGTPYEQYF. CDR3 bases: TGTGCCAGCAGTGACCTCTTGCTAGCGGGAACCCCCTACGAGCAGTACTTC. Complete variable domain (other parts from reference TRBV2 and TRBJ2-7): EPEVTQTPSHQVTQMGQEVILRCVPISNHLYFYWYRQILGQKVEFLVSFYNNEISEKSEIFDDQFSVERPDGSNFTLKIRSTKLEDSAMYFCASSDLLLAGTPYEQYFGPGTRLTVT.

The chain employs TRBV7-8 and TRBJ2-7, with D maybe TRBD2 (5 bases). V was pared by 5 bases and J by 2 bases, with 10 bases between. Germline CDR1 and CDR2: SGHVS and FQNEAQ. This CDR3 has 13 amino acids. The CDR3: CASSQDGTYEQYF. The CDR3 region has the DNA TGTGCCAGCAGCCAGGACGGGACCTACGAGCAGTACTTC.

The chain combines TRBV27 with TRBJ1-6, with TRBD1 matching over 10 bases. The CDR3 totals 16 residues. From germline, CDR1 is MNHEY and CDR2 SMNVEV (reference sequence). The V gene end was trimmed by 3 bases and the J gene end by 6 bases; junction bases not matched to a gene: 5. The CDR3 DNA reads TGTGCCAGCAGTTTGGGACAGGGGCGTAGTAATTCACCCCTCCACTTT. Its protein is CASSLGQGRSNSPLHF.

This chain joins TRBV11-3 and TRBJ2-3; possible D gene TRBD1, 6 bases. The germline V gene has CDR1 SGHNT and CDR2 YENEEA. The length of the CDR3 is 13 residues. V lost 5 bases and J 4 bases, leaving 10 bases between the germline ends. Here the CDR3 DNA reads TGTGCCAGCAGCGCATACAGGGCAGATACGCAGTATTTT. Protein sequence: CASSAYRADTQYF.

The CDR3 sequence is CASSLFGTAEAFF. CDR3 nucleotides: TGCGCCAGCAGCTTATTTGGTACGGCTGAAGCTTTCTTT. This rearrangement joins TRBV5-1 to TRBJ1-1, with D hard to call. Per the germline V gene, CDR1 is SGHRS and CDR2 is YFSETQ. The germline V and J ends were trimmed by 2 bases and 6 bases, with 11 bases remaining between them. The CDR3 is made up of 13 amino acids.

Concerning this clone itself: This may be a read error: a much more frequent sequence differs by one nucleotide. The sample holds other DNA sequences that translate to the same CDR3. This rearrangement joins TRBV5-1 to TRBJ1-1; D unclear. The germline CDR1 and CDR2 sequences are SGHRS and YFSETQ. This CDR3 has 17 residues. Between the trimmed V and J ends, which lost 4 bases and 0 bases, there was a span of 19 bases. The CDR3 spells CASSLGRWGVMNTEAFF. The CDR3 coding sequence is TGCGCCAGCAGCCTGGGCAGGTGGGGAGTTATGAACACTGAAGCTTTCTTT.

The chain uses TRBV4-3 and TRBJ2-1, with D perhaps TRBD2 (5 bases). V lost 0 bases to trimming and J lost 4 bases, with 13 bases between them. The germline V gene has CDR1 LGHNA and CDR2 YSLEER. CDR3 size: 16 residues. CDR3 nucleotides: TGCGCCAGCAGCCAAGAGAGAGGGCCTTTGTACAATGAGCAGTTCTTC. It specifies CASSQERGPLYNEQFF.

This CDR3 reads CATSRDGQARVPQHF. CDR3 coding DNA: TGTGCCACCAGCAGAGACGGACAGGCTAGAGTGCCCCAGCATTTT. This rearrangement joins TRBV15 to TRBJ1-5; 7 nucleotides line up with TRBD1. The germline CDR1 and CDR2 sequences are LNHNV and YYDKDF (reference sequence). The CDR3 contains 15 residues. V shed 0 bases and J 9 bases; nucleotides not matched to a gene: 8.

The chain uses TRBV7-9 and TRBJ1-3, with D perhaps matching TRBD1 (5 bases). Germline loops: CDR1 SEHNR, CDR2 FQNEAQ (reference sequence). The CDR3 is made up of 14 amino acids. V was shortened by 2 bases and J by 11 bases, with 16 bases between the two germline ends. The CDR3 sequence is CASSLKQGITAIYF. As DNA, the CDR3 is TGTGCCAGCAGCTTAAAGCAGGGAATTACCGCCATATATTTT. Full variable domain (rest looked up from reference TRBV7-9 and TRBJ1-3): DTGVSQNPRHKITKRGQNVTFRCDPISEHNRLYWYRQTLGQGPEFLTYFQNEAQLEKSRLLSDRFSAERPKGSFSTLEIQRTEQGDSAMYLCASSLKQGITAIYFGEGSWLTVV.

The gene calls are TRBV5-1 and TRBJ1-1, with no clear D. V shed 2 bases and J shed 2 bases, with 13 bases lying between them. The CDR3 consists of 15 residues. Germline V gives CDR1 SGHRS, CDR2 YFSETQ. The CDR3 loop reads CASSFLSPGNTEAFF. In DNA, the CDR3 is TGCGCCAGCAGCTTCTTGTCACCAGGTAACACTGAAGCTTTCTTT.